The entry below gives a single T cell receptor beta chain sequence along with its context. The sample belongs to a study of blood T cell repertoires in COVID-19. Some clones are missing from TCRdb's copy, which holds only in-frame ones; the method was immunoSEQ multiplex PCR. Of over 350,000 clones in the sample, around nine tenths were seen once. Individuals drawn from 20 to 25 US areas were roughly 18 to 95 years old. Looked up from germline, CDR1 is SNHLY and CDR2 is FYNNEI. This CDR3 has 14 residues. V lost 5 bases to trimming and J lost 7 bases, with 18 bases between them. This clonotype was sampled from a woman aged 50 to 65 who had recovered from COVID-19. What was sequenced was PBMCs or T cells enriched from blood (not recorded which). The chain couples TRBV2 to TRBJ2-7; weak D call: TRBD1 (6 bases). CDR3 DNA: TGTGCCAGCAGTATTCTGGACAGCCTAAGGGAGCAGTACTTC. Translating it yields CASSILDSLREQYF.